The clone carrying this T cell receptor beta chain was seen just once. Its matching antigen is unknown. This sample was included in a study of T cells in narcolepsy. Per germline, CDR1 SGHTA and CDR2 FQGNSA. V lost 5 bases and J 2 bases, leaving 13 bases between the germline ends. The CDR3 runs to 14 residues. Study outcomes and limitations: Autoreactive clone sequences were missing from some blood memory CD4+ repertoires.

Generated by immunoSEQ multiplex PCR, the TCRdb table keeps only in-frame clones and is missing some. Found here are 34,000 or so clones, around three quarters of them singletons; the top ten hold 3.8%. The V gene is TRBV7-2, the J gene TRBJ2-7; D not certain. The receptor was isolated from a human donor in good health. The sequenced material came from memory (CD45RA-) CD4+ T cells from blood. This chain's CDR3 is CASSLKWGAYEQYF. CDR3 DNA: TGTGCCAGCAGCCTAAAGTGGGGTGCCTACGAGCAGTACTTC.